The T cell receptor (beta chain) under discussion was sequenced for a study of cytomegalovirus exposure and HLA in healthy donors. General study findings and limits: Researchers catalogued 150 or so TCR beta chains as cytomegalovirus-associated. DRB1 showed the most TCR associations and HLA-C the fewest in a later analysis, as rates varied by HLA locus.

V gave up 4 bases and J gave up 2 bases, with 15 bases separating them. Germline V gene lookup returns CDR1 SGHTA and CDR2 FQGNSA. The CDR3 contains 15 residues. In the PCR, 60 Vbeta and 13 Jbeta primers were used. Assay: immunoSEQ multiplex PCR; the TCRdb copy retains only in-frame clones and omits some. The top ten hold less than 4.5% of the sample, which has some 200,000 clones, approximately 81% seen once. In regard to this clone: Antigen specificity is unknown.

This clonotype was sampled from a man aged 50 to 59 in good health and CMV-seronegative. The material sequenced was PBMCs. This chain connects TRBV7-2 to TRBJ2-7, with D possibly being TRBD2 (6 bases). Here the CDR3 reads CASSWSSGSTYEQYF. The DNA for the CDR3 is TGTGCCAGCAGCTGGAGTTCCGGGAGTACCTACGAGCAGTACTTC. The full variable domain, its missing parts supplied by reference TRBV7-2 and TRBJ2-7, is GAGVSQSPSNKVTEKGKDVELRCDPISGHTALYWYRQSLGQGLEFLIYFQGNSAPDKSGLPSDRFSAERTGGSVSTLTIQRTQQEDSAVYLCASSWSSGSTYEQYFGPGTRLTVT.